This TCR beta chain was observed in a study of T cell responses to AZD1222 COVID-19 vaccine. On the study more broadly: Timing groups of about 4 and about 12 weeks for second doses were pooled. Study-wide points: Donors, mostly white British, included more females; clonal diversity was possibly underestimated.

TCRdb keeps only in-frame clones here, not all; method: immunoSEQ multiplex PCR. The repertoire holds 130,000 to 150,000 clones, about 92% seen once, with approximately 2% in the top ten. Trimming cost V 2 bases and J 4 bases, with 15 bases left between them. The CDR3 extends over 16 amino acids. The germline gives CDR1 WSHSY, CDR2 SAAADI. This clone was found a few times. What it binds is not known. The chain is built from TRBV10-2 and TRBJ1-3; the D is unclear. The specimen comprised peripheral blood, sampled on day 0 of AZD1222 vaccination. This receptor was identified in an adult in good health. The CDR3 loop is CASSEQARGAGNTIYF. The CDR3 bases are TGCGCCAGCAGTGAGCAGGCCAGAGGCGCCGGAAACACCATATATTTT.